This T cell receptor (beta chain) is from a study of blood T cell repertoires in COVID-19. V gave up 3 bases and J gave up 5 bases; unmatched junction bases: 13. This CDR3 spans 17 amino acids. Per germline, CDR1 KGHSH and CDR2 LQKENI. Produced via immunoSEQ multiplex PCR; TCRdb's table is partial and in-frame only. The sample consists of more than 85,000 clones, around 90% of them appearing once. This receptor was taken from a man aged 45-65 years with active COVID-19. The chain has TRBV18 and TRBJ2-5; 9 nucleotides line up with TRBD2. Input material: peripheral blood. In nucleotides, the CDR3 is TGTGCCAGCTCACCGGCCCTAGCGGGGCTTTCCGGGGAGACCCAGTACTTC. Translation gives CASSPALAGLSGETQYF.